Listed here is a single T cell receptor (beta chain). Its antigen remains unknown. Per the germline V gene, CDR1 is SGHTA and CDR2 is FQGTGA. Losses at the gene ends were 1 base for V and 5 bases for J; bases not matched to a gene: 6. The CDR3 runs 15 residues. The data originate from a study of T cell responses to AZD1222 COVID-19 vaccine. Regarding the study as a whole: None of the repertoires were sampled until the peak T cell response had passed. With two AZD1222 doses given, Spike-specific TCR breadth and depth both rose. The number of AZD1222 recipients seropositive at baseline was only five to seven. Donors were mostly white British, more females; clonal diversity possibly underestimated.

The repertoire was sequenced with immunoSEQ multiplex PCR; TCRdb's copy has only in-frame clones and lacks some. Here the sample spans about 120,000 clones, more than 80% being singletons. The chain has TRBV7-3 and TRBJ2-5; TRBD2 aligns across 8 bases. The sequence derives from an adult in good health. Specimen: peripheral blood, collected on day 0 of AZD1222 vaccination. In nucleotides, the CDR3 is TGTGCCAGCAGCTTAAGACGGGGGGGCCGTGAGACCCAGTACTTC. Translated: CASSLRRGGRETQYF.